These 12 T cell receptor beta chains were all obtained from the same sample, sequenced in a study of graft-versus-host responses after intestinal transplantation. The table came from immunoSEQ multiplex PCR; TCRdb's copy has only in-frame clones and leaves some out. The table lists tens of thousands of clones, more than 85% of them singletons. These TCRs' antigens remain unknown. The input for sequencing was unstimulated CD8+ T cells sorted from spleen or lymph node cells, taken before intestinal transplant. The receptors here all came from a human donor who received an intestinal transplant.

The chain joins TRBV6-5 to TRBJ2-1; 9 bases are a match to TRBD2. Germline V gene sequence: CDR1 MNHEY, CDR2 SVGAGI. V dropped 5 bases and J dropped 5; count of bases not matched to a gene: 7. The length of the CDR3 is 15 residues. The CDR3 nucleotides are TGTGCCAGCAGTCAGACTAGCGGTGACAACAATGAGCAGTTCTTC. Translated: CASSQTSGDNNEQFF.

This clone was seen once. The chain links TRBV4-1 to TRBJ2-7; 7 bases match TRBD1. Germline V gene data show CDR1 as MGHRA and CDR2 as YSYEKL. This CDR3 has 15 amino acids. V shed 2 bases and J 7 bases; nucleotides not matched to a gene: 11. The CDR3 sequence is CASSQRQGDRWEQYF. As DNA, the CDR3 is TGCGCCAGCAGCCAACGACAGGGTGATCGGTGGGAGCAGTACTTC.

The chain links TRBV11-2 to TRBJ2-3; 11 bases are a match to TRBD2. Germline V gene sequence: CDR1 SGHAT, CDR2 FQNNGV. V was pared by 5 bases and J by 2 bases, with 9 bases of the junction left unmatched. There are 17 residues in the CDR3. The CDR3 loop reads CASSQDLAGGFTDTQYF. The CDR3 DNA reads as TGTGCCAGCAGCCAGGACCTAGCGGGGGGTTTCACAGATACGCAGTATTTT.

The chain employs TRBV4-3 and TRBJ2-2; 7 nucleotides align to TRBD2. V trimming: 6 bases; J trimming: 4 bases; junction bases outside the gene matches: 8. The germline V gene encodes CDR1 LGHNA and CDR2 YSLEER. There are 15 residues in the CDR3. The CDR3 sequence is CASSLTSSGTGELFF. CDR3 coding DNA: TGCGCCAGCAGTCTGACTAGCTCGGGCACCGGGGAGCTGTTTTTT.

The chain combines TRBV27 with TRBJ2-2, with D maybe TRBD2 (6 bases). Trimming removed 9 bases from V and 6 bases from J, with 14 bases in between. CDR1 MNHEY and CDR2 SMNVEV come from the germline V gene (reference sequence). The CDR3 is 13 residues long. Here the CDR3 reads CASAPGVAGELFF. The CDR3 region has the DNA TGTGCCAGTGCTCCGGGGGTGGCCGGGGAGCTGTTTTTT.

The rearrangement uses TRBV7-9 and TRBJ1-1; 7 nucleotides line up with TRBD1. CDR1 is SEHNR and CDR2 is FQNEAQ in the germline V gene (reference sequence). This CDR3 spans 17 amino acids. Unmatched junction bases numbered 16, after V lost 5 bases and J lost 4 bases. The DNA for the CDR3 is TGTGCCAGCAGCGCGCAGGACAGGCAATTTGAAGTCACTGAAGCTTTCTTT. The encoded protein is CASSAQDRQFEVTEAFF.

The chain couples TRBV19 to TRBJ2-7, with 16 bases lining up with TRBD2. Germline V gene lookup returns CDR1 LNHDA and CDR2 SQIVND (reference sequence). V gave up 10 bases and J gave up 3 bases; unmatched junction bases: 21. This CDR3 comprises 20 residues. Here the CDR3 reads CANAPGTSGGASVVVYEQYF. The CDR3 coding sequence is TGTGCCAACGCTCCCGGGACTAGCGGGGGGGCCTCGGTAGTGGTCTACGAGCAGTACTTC.

The CDR3: CASSLGGNPYEQYF. In DNA form, the CDR3 reads TGTGCCAGCAGTTTGGGGGGTAACCCCTACGAGCAGTACTTC. The rearrangement uses TRBV13 and TRBJ2-7, with D maybe TRBD2 (6 bases). The V gene lost 6 bases and the J gene lost 2 bases, with 14 bases spanning the gap. This CDR3 is built from 14 residues. Germline CDR1 is PRHDT and CDR2 is FYEKMQ (reference sequence).

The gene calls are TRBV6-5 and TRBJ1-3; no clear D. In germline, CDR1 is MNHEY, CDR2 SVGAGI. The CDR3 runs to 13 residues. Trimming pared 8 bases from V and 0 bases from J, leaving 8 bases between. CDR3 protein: CASASSSGNTIYF. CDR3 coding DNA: TGTGCCAGCGCGTCTAGCTCTGGAAACACCATATATTTT.

The DNA for the CDR3 is TGTGCCAGCAGTTTTGGACTAGCAACAGATACGCAGTATTTT. This gives the protein CASSFGLATDTQYF. This chain uses TRBV27 with TRBJ2-3; the match to TRBD2 covers 8 bases. V lost 3 bases, J lost 3 bases, and 2 bases stayed unmatched. From germline, CDR1 is MNHEY and CDR2 SMNVEV (reference sequence). The CDR3 is 14 residues long.

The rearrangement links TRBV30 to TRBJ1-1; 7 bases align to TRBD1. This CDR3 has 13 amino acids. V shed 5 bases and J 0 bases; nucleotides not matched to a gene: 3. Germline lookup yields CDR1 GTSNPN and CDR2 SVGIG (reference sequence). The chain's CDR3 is CAWSTGLNTEAFF. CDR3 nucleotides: TGTGCCTGGTCGACAGGGCTGAACACTGAAGCTTTCTTT.

The CDR3 DNA is TGTGCCAGCTCACCGCCCTCGGGTTCTAACACCGGGGAGCTGTTTTTT. Translation gives CASSPPSGSNTGELFF. The chain has TRBV18 and TRBJ2-2; D is unclear. Germline CDR1 KGHSH, CDR2 LQKENI. Trimming pared 3 bases from V and 2 bases from J, leaving 13 bases between. The length of the CDR3 is 16 residues.